This T cell receptor beta chain was captured by sequencing in a study of CD8 T cells in ankylosing spondylitis. Study conclusions and caveats: A TCR beta motif of 8 or 9 highly homologous variants appeared characteristic of ankylosing spondylitis blood.

From the 5' RACE reads, TCRdb called clonotypes with MiXCR, one entry per CDR3 protein. This repertoire shows a few hundred thousand distinct CDR3 sequences, 15% to 20% found once; its top ten account for 1%. Remarks on this clonotype: Its matching antigen is unknown.

The clonotype originates from a male donor with ankylosing spondylitis. The sequenced sample consisted of blood, either unsorted or a sorted T cell fraction (not recorded which).

The CDR3: CASSQDLAGRKMNTEAFF. CDR3 DNA: TGTGCCAGCAGCCAAGATCTTGCAGGGAGAAAAATGAACACTGAAGCTTTCTTT. The chain is built from TRBV3-1 and TRBJ1-1, with D perhaps matching TRBD1 (5 bases). This CDR3 comprises 18 residues. V lost 0 bases and J lost 0, with 17 bases in between. Germline V gene sequence: CDR1 LGHDT, CDR2 YNNKEL (reference sequence).